Included here is one T cell receptor (beta chain) sequence, with context. Germline V gene lookup returns CDR1 ENHRY and CDR2 SYGVKD. CDR3 length: 18 amino acids. Losses at the gene ends were 5 bases for V and 5 bases for J; bases not matched to a gene: 16. This entry comes from a study of blood T cell repertoires in COVID-19. As originally analysed: Researchers report that nucleated cell counts were estimated from reference gene primer amplification. Sequencing used immunoSEQ multiplex PCR; TCRdb keeps in-frame clones, though not all of them. The V and J calls and clone size are taken from that table; D and trimming were inferred from the DNA. The repertoire includes some 210,000 clones, approximately 91% of them detected once, and around 4.8% sits in the top ten.

The genes are TRBV10-3 and TRBJ2-1; 9 bases agree with TRBD1. The sequence came from a woman in her thirties or forties with acute or convalescent COVID-19. Sequencing input: peripheral blood. CDR3 sequence: CAISSVARTGATNNEQFF. CDR3 nucleotides: TGTGCCATCAGTTCTGTTGCTCGGACAGGGGCTACCAACAATGAGCAGTTCTTC.